Listed below are T cell receptor beta chains from one sample, sequenced in a study of CXCR3-negative and CXCR3-positive naive CD8 T cells. TCRdb reprocessed the 5' RACE reads and stores each CDR3 protein as one record, lacking DNA. This sample's clone table lists 8,000 to 10,000 distinct CDR3 sequences. The sample consisted of naive CXCR3- CD8+ T cells from blood. The origin of the receptors is a human donor in good health. Some clones in this sample may be carry-over from other donors' samples. CDR3s include the opening cysteine and the closing phenylalanine or tryptophan. The order of the fields is J gene, V gene, clone size, CDR3 protein. Rows give clone size only sometimes, using once, few, many, or a class for an expanded clone.

>TRBJ1-1|TRBV5-6|NA
CASSFGGREAFF
>TRBJ2-2|TRBV29-1|NA
CSVAPRADNTGELFF
>TRBJ1-2|TRBV11-3|medium-sized
CASSTRDGAYGYTF
>TRBJ2-5|TRBV29-1|NA
CSVYGDRGSIQETQYF
>TRBJ2-2|TRBV2|medium-sized
CASTQGLANTGELFF
>TRBJ1-2|TRBV7-6|NA
CASSEVGDGDGYTF
>TRBJ2-1|TRBV7-9|NA
CASSSLPGGLTDNEQFF
>TRBJ2-2|TRBV11-2|NA
CASSFPLAGPNTGELFF
>TRBJ1-5|TRBV6-2/TRBV6-3|medium-sized
CASSSGTINNQPQHF
>TRBJ2-3|TRBV24-1|NA
CATSDLDTSQKETQYF
>TRBJ2-1|TRBV28|medium-sized
CASSLGGARTYNEQFF
>TRBJ2-7|TRBV20-1|NA
CSARSPLTYEQYF
>TRBJ2-1|TRBV4-2|medium-sized
CASSQGTGLAGVGEQFF
>TRBJ2-1|TRBV20-1|medium-sized
CSATRLAEGRDEQFF
>TRBJ2-1|TRBV15|medium-sized
CATSSPRHLEENNEQFF
>TRBJ2-3|TRBV11-2|medium-sized
CASSFTGTSGITDTQYF
>TRBJ1-4|TRBV12-3/TRBV12-4|medium-sized
CASSPGQGTEKLFF